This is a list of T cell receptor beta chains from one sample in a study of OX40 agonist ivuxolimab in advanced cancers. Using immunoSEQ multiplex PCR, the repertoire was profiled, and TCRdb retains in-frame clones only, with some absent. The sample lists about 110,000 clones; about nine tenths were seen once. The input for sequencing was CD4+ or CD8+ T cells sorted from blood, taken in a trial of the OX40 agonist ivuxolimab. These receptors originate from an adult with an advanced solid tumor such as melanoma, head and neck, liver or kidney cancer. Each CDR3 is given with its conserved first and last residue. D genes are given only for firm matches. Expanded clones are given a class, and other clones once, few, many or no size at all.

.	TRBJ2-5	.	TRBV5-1	TGCGCCAGCAGCTTGGGCGGGTCAGGAGTGGAGACCCAGTACTTC	CASSLGGSGVETQYF
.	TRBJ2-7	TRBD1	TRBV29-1	TGCAGTGCGCGAGGGACAGGGGGTTTCTACGAGCAGTACTTC	CSARGTGGFYEQYF
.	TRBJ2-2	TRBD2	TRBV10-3	TGTGCCATCAGTGTAGCGGGCGCGAACACCGGGGAGCTGTTTTTT	CAISVAGANTGELFF
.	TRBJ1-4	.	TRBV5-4	TGTGCCAGCAGCCGAAGGGGGGGTCGGAGTGAAAAACTGTTTTTT	CASSRRGGRSEKLFF
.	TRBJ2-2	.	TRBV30	TGTGCCTGGACACCCGACAGTTTAGCCGGGGAGCTGTTTTTT	CAWTPDSLAGELFF
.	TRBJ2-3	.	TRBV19	TGTGCCAGTAGTATAGTGGGAGAGGCAGATACGCAGTATTTT	CASSIVGEADTQYF
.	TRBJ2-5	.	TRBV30	TGTGCCTGGAAAGATCAGACCTTGAGAGAGACCCAGTACTTC	CAWKDQTLRETQYF
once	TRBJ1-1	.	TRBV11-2	TGTGCCAGCAGCCTTACTGAGGGTAGGGCTTTCTTT	CASSLTEGRAFF
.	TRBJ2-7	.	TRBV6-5	TGTGCCAGCAGTTATCGGGTGGACCCAGGGAAGCAGTACTTC	CASSYRVDPGKQYF
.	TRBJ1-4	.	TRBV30	TGTGCCTGGAGTGGACGGTTTGGACTGTTTTTT	CAWSGRFGLFF
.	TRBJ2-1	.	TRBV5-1	TGCGCCAGCAGCCCCACAGAAATCTCCTACAATGAGCAGTTCTTC	CASSPTEISYNEQFF
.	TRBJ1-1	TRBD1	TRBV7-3	TGTGCCAGCAGCTCGAACCGGGACAGTGAAGCTTTCTTT	CASSSNRDSEAFF
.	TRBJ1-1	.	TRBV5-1	TGCGCCAGCAGCTTGGGCCAGCCGAACACTGAAGCTTTCTTT	CASSLGQPNTEAFF
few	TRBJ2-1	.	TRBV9	TGTGCCAGCAGCCCCCCGGGCAGGGGCTACAATGAGCAGTTCTTC	CASSPPGRGYNEQFF
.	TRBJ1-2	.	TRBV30	TGTGCCTGGAATGAGGTCAGGGGTGGCTACACCTTC	CAWNEVRGGYTF
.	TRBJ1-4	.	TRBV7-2	TGTGCCAGCAGCCCCTGGGCATTGAATAATGAAAAACTGTTTTTT	CASSPWALNNEKLFF
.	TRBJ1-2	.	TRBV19	TGTGCCAGTAGAGGGCAGGGGAAAGGCTATGGCTACACCTTC	CASRGQGKGYGYTF
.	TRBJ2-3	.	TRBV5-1	TGCGCCAGCAGCCACGCGCAGGGGACCACAGATACGCAGTATTTT	CASSHAQGTTDTQYF
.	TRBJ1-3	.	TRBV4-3	TGCGCCAGCAGCCAAGCCAGGGGTAACACCATATATTTT	CASSQARGNTIYF
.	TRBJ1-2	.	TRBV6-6	TGTGCCAGCAGTTTACTCGAAGGCAGGGGCCAGGGCTACACCTTC	CASSLLEGRGQGYTF
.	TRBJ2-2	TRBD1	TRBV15	TGTGCCACCAGCGTCGACAGGGGAGGAAACACCGGGGAGCTGTTTTTT	CATSVDRGGNTGELFF
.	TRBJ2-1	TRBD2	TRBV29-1	TGCAGCGTTGCTGGCGGGAGCTCCTACAATGAGCAGTTCTTC	CSVAGGSSYNEQFF
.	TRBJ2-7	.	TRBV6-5	TGTGCCAGCAGAAACACGGGCTCCTACGAGCAGTACTTC	CASRNTGSYEQYF
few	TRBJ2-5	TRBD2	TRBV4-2	TGTGCCAGCAGCCGGGGCCCTGGCGGGAGGGCAACGGAAGAGACCCAGTACTTC	CASSRGPGGRATEETQYF
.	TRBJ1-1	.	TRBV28	TGTGCCAGCCACTGGGATTCGAACACTGAAGCTTTCTTT	CASHWDSNTEAFF
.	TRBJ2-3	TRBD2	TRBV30	TGTGCCTGGACTAGCGGGAGGGGATTACGAGATACGCAGTATTTT	CAWTSGRGLRDTQYF
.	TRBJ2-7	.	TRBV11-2	TGTGCCAGCAGCTTTCTAAGGGGCAGGAGCTCCTACGAGCAGTACTTC	CASSFLRGRSSYEQYF
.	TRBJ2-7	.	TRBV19	TGTGCCAGTAGTACGGACTCACGAAACTTCTACGAGCAGTACTTC	CASSTDSRNFYEQYF
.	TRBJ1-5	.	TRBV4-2	TGTGCCAGCAGCCAAGAATTGGCAGGTGCCTATAGCAATCAGCCCCAGCATTTT	CASSQELAGAYSNQPQHF
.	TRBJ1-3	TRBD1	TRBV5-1	TGCGCCAGCAGCTTAGGTGTGGCTGGGACAGGGGGCGACACCATATATTTT	CASSLGVAGTGGDTIYF
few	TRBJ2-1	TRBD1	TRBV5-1	TGCGCCAGCAGCTTGGCCGGGACAGGGTACAATGAGCAGTTCTTC	CASSLAGTGYNEQFF
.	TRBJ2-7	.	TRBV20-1	TGCAGTGCTAGAGATATTGGCGAGCAGTACTTC	CSARDIGEQYF